The text below deals with one TCR beta chain. This CDR3 comprises 15 residues. With V trimmed by 5 bases and J by 3 bases, 11 bases remained unmatched. Germline CDR1 SQVTM, CDR2 ANQGSEA. These data originate in a study of blood T cell repertoires in COVID-19. Overall study context: Both acute and convalescent COVID-19 samples were obtained from the United States, Italy and Spain. T cells, B-cell-depleted T cells, or PBMCs provided the cDNA or gDNA that served as material.

Original processing methods: Using reference gene primer amplification, nucleated cell counts were estimated. Profiled with immunoSEQ multiplex PCR; TCRdb holds only in-frame clones, not every one. V, J and clone size were drawn from that table, and D and trimming were deduced from the DNA. The sample has 150,000 to 200,000 clones, about nine tenths seen once. This clonotype originated in a woman between 25 and 40 years old with acute or convalescent COVID-19. The sequenced material came from peripheral blood. The V call is TRBV29-1, the J call TRBJ1-1; 8 bases match TRBD1. CDR3 in amino acids: CSVPQGAIDDTEAFF. CDR3 DNA: TGCAGCGTTCCTCAGGGGGCGATTGATGACACTGAAGCTTTCTTT.